A selection of T cell receptor beta chains follows, all from one sample in a study of somatic mutations in cytotoxic T cells in rheumatoid arthritis. This table comes from immunoSEQ multiplex PCR, and its TCRdb copy is limited to in-frame clones, with some not included. The sample holds 10,000 to 15,000 clones, over 65% seen once. Sequenced input: CD8+ T cells sorted from blood. These receptors all stem from a woman between 40 and 55 years old in good health. Both conserved end residues are part of each CDR3. The order of the fields is J gene, V gene, clone size, D gene, CDR3 DNA, CDR3 protein. The D gene is left open where the match is weak. Rows may omit the clone size; those that give it use once, few, many or a size class.

J gene: TRBJ2-1
V gene: TRBV28
clone size: NA
D gene: TRBD1
CDR3 DNA: TGTGCCAGCAGTTTATTAGTTAGGGGGCCAACGGGCAATGAGCAGTTCTTC
CDR3 protein: CASSLLVRGPTGNEQFF

J gene: TRBJ2-7
V gene: TRBV7-2
clone size: few
D gene: TRBD1
CDR3 DNA: TGTGCCAGCAGCACAAGACAGGGCAGGGTAAACGAGCAGTACTTC
CDR3 protein: CASSTRQGRVNEQYF

J gene: TRBJ2-1
V gene: TRBV11-2
clone size: NA
D gene: NA
CDR3 DNA: TGTGCCAGCAGCTTGCTGTTAAGCTCCTACAATGAGCAGTTCTTC
CDR3 protein: CASSLLLSSYNEQFF

J gene: TRBJ2-1
V gene: TRBV5-5
clone size: NA
D gene: TRBD1
CDR3 DNA: TGTGCCAGCAGCGTGGGGACAGAATCCTACAATGAGCAGTTCTTC
CDR3 protein: CASSVGTESYNEQFF

J gene: TRBJ1-6
V gene: TRBV4-2
clone size: NA
D gene: NA
CDR3 DNA: TGTGCCAGCAGCCAAGATAAGGGCGGAAGCTCCTATAATTCACCCCTCCACTTT
CDR3 protein: CASSQDKGGSSYNSPLHF

J gene: TRBJ1-2
V gene: TRBV6-5
clone size: NA
D gene: NA
CDR3 DNA: TGTGCCAGCAGGCAGGCATATGGCTACACCTTC
CDR3 protein: CASRQAYGYTF

J gene: TRBJ2-1
V gene: TRBV29-1
clone size: NA
D gene: TRBD2
CDR3 DNA: TGCAGCGTTGAAGACATAGCGGGACAACACTACAATGAGCAGTTCTTC
CDR3 protein: CSVEDIAGQHYNEQFF

J gene: TRBJ2-7
V gene: TRBV5-5
clone size: NA
D gene: NA
CDR3 DNA: TGTGCCAGCAGCTTACATAAAGGCGTTTACGAGCAGTACTTC
CDR3 protein: CASSLHKGVYEQYF

J gene: TRBJ2-7
V gene: TRBV5-6
clone size: NA
D gene: NA
CDR3 DNA: TGTGCCAGCAGCGATCTTGGAGGGAGGCAAACCTACGAGCAGTACTTC
CDR3 protein: CASSDLGGRQTYEQYF

J gene: TRBJ2-3
V gene: TRBV7-3
clone size: NA
D gene: NA
CDR3 DNA: TGTGCCAGCAGCTTAATAGGAGGCCCAGATACGCAGTATTTT
CDR3 protein: CASSLIGGPDTQYF

J gene: TRBJ1-1
V gene: TRBV7-6
clone size: NA
D gene: NA
CDR3 DNA: TGTGCCAGCAGCTTAGGGGTTGGGTGGAACACTGAAGCTTTCTTT
CDR3 protein: CASSLGVGWNTEAFF

J gene: TRBJ2-4
V gene: TRBV5-6
clone size: NA
D gene: NA
CDR3 DNA: TGTGCCAGCAGCCCAAGTATCGGTTTAGCCAAAAACATTCAGTACTTC
CDR3 protein: CASSPSIGLAKNIQYF

J gene: TRBJ2-7
V gene: TRBV5-1
clone size: few
D gene: NA
CDR3 DNA: TGCGCCAGCAGTGCGGGAAACGAGCAGTACTTC
CDR3 protein: CASSAGNEQYF

J gene: TRBJ1-1
V gene: TRBV19
clone size: once
D gene: TRBD1
CDR3 DNA: TGTGCCAGTAGTCCTTATAGTGGGACAGAGAACACTGAAGCTTTCTTT
CDR3 protein: CASSPYSGTENTEAFF

J gene: TRBJ2-7
V gene: TRBV2
clone size: NA
D gene: TRBD2
CDR3 DNA: TGTGCCAGCAGTGAGGCGGGAGGGGACTACGAGCAGTACTTC
CDR3 protein: CASSEAGGDYEQYF

J gene: TRBJ2-2
V gene: TRBV15
clone size: NA
D gene: TRBD1
CDR3 DNA: TGTGCCACCAGCAGAGATCCCCCCAGGGACAGGGCCGGGGAGCTGTTTTTT
CDR3 protein: CATSRDPPRDRAGELFF

J gene: TRBJ2-3
V gene: TRBV29-1
clone size: NA
D gene: TRBD2
CDR3 DNA: TGCAGCACCGAGGGAGGGACGCCGACGTGGGATACGCAGTATTTT
CDR3 protein: CSTEGGTPTWDTQYF

J gene: TRBJ2-7
V gene: TRBV5-1
clone size: few
D gene: NA
CDR3 DNA: TGCGCCAGCAGCCTCTCCGGGACGGGCCTCTTTTACGAGCAGTACTTC
CDR3 protein: CASSLSGTGLFYEQYF

J gene: TRBJ2-2
V gene: TRBV13
clone size: NA
D gene: TRBD2
CDR3 DNA: TGTGCCAGCAGCCTTCGGGGACTAGCGGACACCGGGGAGCTGTTTTTT
CDR3 protein: CASSLRGLADTGELFF

J gene: TRBJ2-1
V gene: TRBV18
clone size: NA
D gene: NA
CDR3 DNA: TGTGCCAGCTCACCACCGAATGCCCAAACGGATGAGCAGTTCTTC
CDR3 protein: CASSPPNAQTDEQFF

J gene: TRBJ2-1
V gene: TRBV5-5
clone size: NA
D gene: TRBD2
CDR3 DNA: TGTGCCAGCAGCTTGGTGGGGGGGTACAATGAGCAGTTCTTC
CDR3 protein: CASSLVGGYNEQFF

J gene: TRBJ2-5
V gene: TRBV7-2
clone size: NA
D gene: NA
CDR3 DNA: TGTGCCAGCAGTTTCGGTCCTCCAGGGGTTCGGCAAGAGACCCAGTACTTC
CDR3 protein: CASSFGPPGVRQETQYF

J gene: TRBJ1-2
V gene: TRBV19
clone size: NA
D gene: NA
CDR3 DNA: TGTGCCAGTAGTCAAGAATATGGACAGTCACGCTATGGCTACACCTTC
CDR3 protein: CASSQEYGQSRYGYTF